Listed below are T cell receptor beta chains from one sample, sequenced in a study of blood T cells in healthy people across ages. TCRdb reanalysed the 5' RACE reads using MiXCR and keeps one entry per CDR3 protein. The sample records 700,000 to 950,000 distinct CDR3 sequences, more than 45% being singletons. The sample consisted of blood. The source is a young man in good health. Each CDR3 is given with its conserved first and last residue. The order of the fields is J gene, clone size, V gene, D gene, CDR3 protein, CDR3 DNA. D genes are given only for firm matches. Where a row states a size, it is once, few, many or the class of an expanded clone; other rows omit it.

TRBJ2-6,-,TRBV5-6,TRBD1,CASSLEGQGFANVLTF,TGTGCCAGCAGCTTGGAGGGACAGGGGTTTGCCAACGTCCTGACTTTC
TRBJ2-1,-,TRBV4-1,-,CASSQSGAPGNEQFF,TGCGCCAGCAGCCAATCCGGGGCCCCGGGGAATGAGCAGTTCTTC
TRBJ1-2,-,TRBV27,-,CASSPGGASGTLSYGYTF,TGTGCCAGCAGTCCAGGAGGGGCGTCAGGGACCCTTTCCTATGGCTACACCTTC
TRBJ1-4,few,TRBV4-3,-,CASSQDKAGLFF,TGCGCCAGCAGCCAAGATAAGGCTGGGCTGTTTTTT
TRBJ1-6,few,TRBV2,TRBD1,CASSVRTGVNSPLHF,TGTGCCAGCAGTGTACGGACAGGGGTGAATTCACCCCTCCACTTT
TRBJ2-1,-,TRBV3-1,-,CASSQDIGLLKETQFF,TGTGCCAGCAGCCAAGATATTGGACTCCTGAAAGAGACCCAGTTCTTC
TRBJ2-1,few,TRBV2,-,CASSYGGREQFF,TGTGCCAGCTCTTATGGGGGCAGAGAGCAGTTCTTC
TRBJ2-2,once,TRBV20-1,-,CSARDGTRGTGELFF,TGCAGTGCTAGAGATGGTACTAGAGGGACCGGGGAGCTGTTTTTT
TRBJ1-5,-,TRBV20-1,-,CSAISGAGLSNQPQHF,TGCAGTGCTATTTCCGGGGCAGGGCTGAGCAATCAGCCCCAGCATTTT
TRBJ2-3,-,TRBV20-1,-,CSARDLTRSSTDTQYF,TGCAGTGCTAGAGACCTGACACGATCTAGCACAGATACGCAGTATTTT
TRBJ2-2,-,TRBV6-2/TRBV6-3,TRBD2,CASRPSGNTGELFF,TGTGCCAGCAGACCTAGCGGGAACACCGGGGAGCTGTTTTTT
TRBJ2-5,-,TRBV12-3/TRBV12-4,TRBD2,CTSTPGLAQETQYF,TGTACCAGCACCCCGGGACTAGCCCAAGAGACCCAGTACTTC
TRBJ2-5,-,TRBV7-9,-,CASSPEGGLSVETQYF,TGTGCCAGCAGCCCCGAGGGTGGACTATCAGTGGAGACCCAGTACTTC
TRBJ1-4,-,TRBV7-8,-,CASSLASEKLFF,TGTGCCAGCAGCTTAGCATCTGAAAAACTGTTTTTT
TRBJ2-3,-,TRBV7-2,-,CASSPQQHTDTQYF,TGTGCCAGCAGCCCCCAACAACACACAGATACGCAGTATTTT
TRBJ2-4,few,TRBV7-2,TRBD2,CASSETSGRARIQYF,TGTGCCAGCAGCGAGACTAGCGGGAGGGCCCGGATTCAGTACTTC
TRBJ2-7,-,TRBV6-1,-,CASSEWGRAASSYNEQYF,TGTGCCAGCAGTGAATGGGGTCGGGCCGCTAGCTCCTACAATGAGCAGTACTTC
TRBJ1-2,-,TRBV28,-,CASNPTTNYGYTF,TGTGCCAGCAACCCCACCACTAACTATGGCTACACCTTC
TRBJ1-4,-,TRBV3-1,-,CASSRRGRLRRLFF,TGTGCTAGCAGCCGAAGGGGGAGGCTGCGGAGACTGTTTTTT
TRBJ2-5,few,TRBV10-3,TRBD2,CAISEELAGYQETQYF,TGTGCCATCAGTGAAGAGTTAGCGGGATACCAAGAGACCCAGTACTTC
TRBJ1-2,-,TRBV5-1,-,CASSLARPVEYGYTF,TGCGCCAGCAGCTTGGCGAGGCCGGTGGAATATGGCTACACCTTC
TRBJ1-5,-,TRBV28,-,CASTRGRRQPQHF,TGTGCCAGCACAAGGGGGAGGAGGCAGCCCCAGCATTTT
TRBJ2-1,-,TRBV7-2,TRBD2,CAISGGGSYNEQFF,TGTGCCATCTCGGGAGGCGGCTCCTACAATGAGCAGTTCTTC
TRBJ1-2,few,TRBV12-5,-,CASGLNTFVGDGYTF,TGTGCTAGTGGTTTGAATACATTCGTAGGGGATGGCTACACCTTC
TRBJ2-3,many,TRBV5-1,TRBD1,CASSLDGTAKEGDTQYF,TGCGCCAGCAGCTTGGATGGGACAGCCAAAGAGGGAGATACGCAGTATTTT
TRBJ2-3,-,TRBV13,-,CASDRTGFGGQYF,TGTGCCAGCGATCGAACGGGATTTGGAGGGCAGTATTTT
TRBJ2-3,-,TRBV6-6,TRBD2,CASTGSGSRSDTQYF,TGTGCCAGCACTGGGAGCGGGAGTAGGTCAGATACGCAGTATTTT
TRBJ1-2,-,TRBV20-1,-,CSAREGGHNYGYTF,TGCAGTGCTAGAGAGGGGGGCCATAACTATGGCTACACCTTC
TRBJ1-2,-,TRBV20-1,-,CSARAPGKNYGYTF,TGCAGTGCTAGAGCCCCAGGGAAAAACTATGGCTACACCTTC
TRBJ2-1,-,TRBV27,-,CASSSLLYNEQFF,TGTGCCAGCAGTTCCCTCCTATACAATGAGCAGTTCTTC
TRBJ1-2,few,TRBV28,-,CASSPGRIYGYTF,TGTGCCAGCAGTCCAGGACGGATCTATGGCTACACCTTC
TRBJ2-7,-,TRBV4-2,-,CASSQEGSGAYYEQSF,TGTGCCAGCAGCCAAGAGGGAAGTGGGGCCTACTACGAGCAGTCCTTC
TRBJ2-3,-,TRBV29-1,-,CSGGGTDTQYF,TGCAGCGGGGGCGGCACAGATACGCAGTATTTT
TRBJ2-4,-,TRBV3-1,TRBD2,CASSPLGGGPKNIQYF,TGTGCCAGCAGCCCGCTTGGGGGGGGACCAAAAAACATTCAGTACTTC
TRBJ2-5,-,TRBV5-1,-,CASSLLVEETQYF,TGCGCCAGCAGCTTGTTGGTGGAAGAGACCCAGTACTTC
TRBJ2-5,-,TRBV7-6,-,CASSLDVGVETQYF,TGTGCCAGCAGCTTAGACGTAGGGGTGGAGACCCAGTACTTC
TRBJ1-1,-,TRBV12-3/TRBV12-4,-,CASKPSSPTANMNTEAFF,TGTGCCAGCAAACCAAGCTCCCCGACAGCTAATATGAACACTGAAGCTTTCTTT
TRBJ1-3,-,TRBV7-2,TRBD1,CASSLMSGRGMNTIYF,TGTGCCAGCAGCTTAATGTCGGGCAGGGGGATGAACACCATATATTTT
TRBJ2-1,-,TRBV29-1,TRBD1,CGGTGGVNEQFF,TGCGGCGGGACAGGGGGCGTAAATGAGCAGTTCTTC
TRBJ2-1,-,TRBV15,TRBD2,CATSREVAGGTYNEQFF,TGTGCCACCAGCAGAGAAGTGGCGGGAGGGACGTACAATGAGCAGTTCTTC
TRBJ2-2,few,TRBV11-2,-,CASRTTAGELFF,TGTGCCAGCAGGACGACGGCCGGGGAGCTGTTTTTT
TRBJ1-2,few,TRBV10-3,-,CAISEDSYGYTF,TGTGCCATCAGTGAGGACAGCTATGGCTACACCTTC
TRBJ2-7,-,TRBV28,-,CASSTGTQPYEQYF,TGTGCCAGCAGTACCGGGACTCAACCATACGAGCAGTACTTC
TRBJ1-2,-,TRBV7-9,TRBD1,CASSSGTWDRSRGYTF,TGTGCCAGCAGCTCCGGCACCTGGGACAGGTCTCGCGGCTACACCTTC
TRBJ2-7,-,TRBV6-5,TRBD2,CASSATGTSHNEQYF,TGTGCCAGCAGTGCAACCGGGACTAGTCATAACGAGCAGTACTTC
TRBJ2-7,-,TRBV5-1,-,CASSLAVTGETGSYEQYF,TGCGCCAGCAGCTTGGCCGTCACAGGTGAGACGGGCTCCTACGAGCAGTACTTC
TRBJ1-2,-,TRBV20-1,-,CSAVFLQGGYTF,TGCAGTGCTGTGTTCTTACAGGGCGGCTACACCTTC
TRBJ2-5,-,TRBV10-3,TRBD1,CAIRGGQAAQTQYF,TGTGCCATCAGGGGGGGACAGGCGGCGCAGACCCAGTACTTC
TRBJ2-1,few,TRBV7-2,TRBD2,CASFLAGGPYEQFF,TGTGCCAGCTTCCTAGCGGGAGGTCCCTATGAGCAGTTCTTC
TRBJ1-1,-,TRBV3-1,-,CASSQLGGWLRGAFF,TGTGCCAGCAGCCAATTGGGGGGGTGGCTGCGGGGGGCTTTCTTT